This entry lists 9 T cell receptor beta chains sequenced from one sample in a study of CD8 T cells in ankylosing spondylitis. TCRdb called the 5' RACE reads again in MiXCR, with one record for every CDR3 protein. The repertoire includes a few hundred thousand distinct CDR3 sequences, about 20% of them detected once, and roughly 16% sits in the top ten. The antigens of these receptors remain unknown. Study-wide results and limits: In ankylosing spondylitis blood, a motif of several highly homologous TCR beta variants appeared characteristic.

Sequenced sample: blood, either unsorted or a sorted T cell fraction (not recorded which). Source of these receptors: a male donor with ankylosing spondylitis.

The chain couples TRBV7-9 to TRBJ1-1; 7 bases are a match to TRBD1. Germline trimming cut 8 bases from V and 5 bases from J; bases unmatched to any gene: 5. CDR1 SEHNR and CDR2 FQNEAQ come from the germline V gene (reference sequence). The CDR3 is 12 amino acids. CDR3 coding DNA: TGTGCCAGCGGCAGGGGGGTAACTGAAGCTTTCTTT. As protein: CASGRGVTEAFF.

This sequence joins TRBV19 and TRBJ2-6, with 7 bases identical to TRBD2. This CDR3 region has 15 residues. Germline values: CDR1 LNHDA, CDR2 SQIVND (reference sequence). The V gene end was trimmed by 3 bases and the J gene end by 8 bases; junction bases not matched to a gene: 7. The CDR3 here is CASSIGWEGSNVLTF. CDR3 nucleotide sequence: TGTGCCAGTAGTATTGGCTGGGAGGGGTCCAACGTCCTGACTTTC.

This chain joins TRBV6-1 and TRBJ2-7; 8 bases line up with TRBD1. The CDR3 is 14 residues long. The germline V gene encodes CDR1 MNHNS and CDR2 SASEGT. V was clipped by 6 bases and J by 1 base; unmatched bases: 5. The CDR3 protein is CASRPGQVSYEQYF. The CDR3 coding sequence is TGTGCCAGCAGGCCGGGACAGGTGTCCTACGAGCAGTACTTC.

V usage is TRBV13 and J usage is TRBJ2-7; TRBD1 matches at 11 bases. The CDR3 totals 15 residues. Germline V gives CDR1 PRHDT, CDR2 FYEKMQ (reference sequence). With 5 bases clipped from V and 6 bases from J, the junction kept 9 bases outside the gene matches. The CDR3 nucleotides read TGTGCCAGCAGCCGTAGGGACAGGGGGAAAGGCGAGCAGTACTTC. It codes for CASSRRDRGKGEQYF.

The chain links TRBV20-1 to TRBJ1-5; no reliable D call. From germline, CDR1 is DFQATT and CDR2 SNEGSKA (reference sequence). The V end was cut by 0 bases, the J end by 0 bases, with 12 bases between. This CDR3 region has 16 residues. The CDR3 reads CSARDRSTYSNQPQHF. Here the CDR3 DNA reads TGCAGTGCTAGAGATAGGTCCACGTATAGCAATCAGCCCCAGCATTTT.

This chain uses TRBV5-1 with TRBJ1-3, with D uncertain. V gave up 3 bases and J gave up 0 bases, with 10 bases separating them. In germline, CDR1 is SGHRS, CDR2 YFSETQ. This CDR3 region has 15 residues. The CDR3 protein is CASSSTWDSGNTIYF. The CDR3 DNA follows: TGCGCCAGCAGCTCGACTTGGGACTCTGGAAACACCATATATTTT.

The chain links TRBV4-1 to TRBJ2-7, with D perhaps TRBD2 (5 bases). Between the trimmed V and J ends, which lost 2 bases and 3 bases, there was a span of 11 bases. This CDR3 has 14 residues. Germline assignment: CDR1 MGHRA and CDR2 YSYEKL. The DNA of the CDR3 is TGCGCCAGCAGCCAAAAGGCCAGCGGCTACGAGCAGTACTTC. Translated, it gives CASSQKASGYEQYF.

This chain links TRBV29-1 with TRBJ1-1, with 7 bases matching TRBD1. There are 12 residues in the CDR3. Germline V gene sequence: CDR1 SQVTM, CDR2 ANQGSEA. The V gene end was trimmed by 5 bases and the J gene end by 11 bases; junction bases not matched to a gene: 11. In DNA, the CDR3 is TGCAGCGTTTGGGGACAGCAAGGGCGGGCTTTCTTT. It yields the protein CSVWGQQGRAFF.

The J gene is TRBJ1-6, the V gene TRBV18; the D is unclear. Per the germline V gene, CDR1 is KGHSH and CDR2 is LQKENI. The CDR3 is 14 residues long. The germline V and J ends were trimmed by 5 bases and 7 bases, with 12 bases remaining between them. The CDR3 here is CASSSTMTNSPLHF. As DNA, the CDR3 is TGTGCCAGCTCATCGACAATGACAAATTCACCCCTCCACTTT.